The 21 T cell receptor beta chains listed next were all sequenced from one sample in a study of blood T cell repertoires in COVID-19. TCRdb's table, derived via immunoSEQ multiplex PCR, lists solely in-frame clones and lacks some. The table includes about 350,000 clones, more than 75% detected once. Sequencing was carried out using peripheral blood. These receptors originate from a woman between 45 and 65 years old with COVID-19, enrolled during active disease.

The chain combines TRBV30 with TRBJ1-2; no firm D call. The CDR3 totals 9 residues. Trimming took off 8 bases at V and 6 bases at J, with 7 bases between the two ends. Germline V CDR1 and CDR2: GTSNPN, SVGIG (reference sequence). The CDR3 DNA is TGTGCCCGTCACAATGGCTACACCTTC. Residues: CARHNGYTF.

This chain connects TRBV9 to TRBJ1-3, with no clear D. V dropped 0 bases and J dropped 2 bases, with 15 bases sitting between them. Germline V lookup: CDR1 SGDLS, CDR2 YYNGEE. This CDR3 comprises 17 residues. The CDR3 DNA is TGTGCCAGCAGCGTAGATTATGGTGCGCAAACTGGAAACACCATATATTTT. The encoded protein is CASSVDYGAQTGNTIYF.

The chain recombines TRBV5-1 with TRBJ2-7, with a weak D call TRBD1 (6 bases). V dropped 1 base and J dropped 0 bases, with 17 bases sitting between them. The germline gives CDR1 SGHRS, CDR2 YFSETQ. The CDR3 loop spans 17 amino acids. This CDR3 reads CASSLTTPTGLSYEQYF. DNA of the CDR3: TGCGCCAGCAGCTTGACCACCCCGACAGGCCTCTCCTACGAGCAGTACTTC.

CDR3 residues: CAWSVRRNEQFF. Here the CDR3 DNA reads TGTGCCTGGAGTGTACGGAGAAATGAGCAGTTCTTC. The chain combines TRBV30 with TRBJ2-1; D call uncertain. Trimming left V 0 bases short and J 7 bases short, with 7 bases between. CDR3 length equals 12 residues. The germline CDR1 and CDR2 sequences are GTSNPN and SVGIG (reference sequence).

The CDR3 DNA reads as TGTGCCAGCAGTTACTCGCTTGGGAGCTATGGCTACACCTTC. Translated, it gives CASSYSLGSYGYTF. The chain joins TRBV6-5 to TRBJ1-2, with D unclear. Germline V gives CDR1 MNHEY, CDR2 SVGAGI. This CDR3 is 14 amino acids long. Trimming cost V 0 bases and J 4 bases, with 9 bases left between them.

The chain has TRBV4-1 and TRBJ2-3; 8 nucleotides align to TRBD1. V gave up 4 bases and J gave up 0 bases; unmatched junction bases: 9. CDR3 size: 17 residues. Germline V gene lookup returns CDR1 MGHRA and CDR2 YSYEKL. CDR3 DNA: TGCGCCAGCAGCCTACTATCAGGGGGCCTGAGCACAGATACGCAGTATTTT. As protein: CASSLLSGGLSTDTQYF.

The chain carries TRBV13 and TRBJ2-3, with D possibly being TRBD2 (5 bases). This CDR3 comprises 11 residues. From germline, CDR1 is PRHDT and CDR2 FYEKMQ (reference sequence). Trimming removed 5 bases at V and 8 bases at J, with 8 bases between. The CDR3 bases are TGTGCCAGCAGCCACGAGGGTACGCAGTATTTT. It is translated as CASSHEGTQYF.

Points on this clone: The same CDR3 is also encoded by other DNA sequences in this sample. The J gene is TRBJ2-1, the V gene TRBV27; D is perhaps TRBD2 (5 bases). Trimming took off 2 bases at V and 0 bases at J, with 8 bases between the two ends. The CDR3 is made up of 15 amino acids. Germline V CDR1 and CDR2: MNHEY, SMNVEV (reference sequence). CDR3 sequence reads: CASSLLRGSYNEQFF. The DNA for the CDR3 is TGTGCCAGCAGTTTACTTCGGGGCTCCTACAATGAGCAGTTCTTC.

This chain joins TRBV29-1 and TRBJ2-2, with unresolved D. The V gene lost 3 bases and the J gene lost 3 bases, with 5 bases spanning the gap. The CDR3 is 12 residues long. Germline lookup yields CDR1 SQVTM and CDR2 ANQGSEA. CDR3 nucleotide sequence: TGCAGCGTTGATCGAGACACCGGGGAGCTGTTTTTT. Protein: CSVDRDTGELFF.

This clone was recorded at least ten times. The chain employs TRBV6-4 and TRBJ1-1; 11 nucleotides line up with TRBD1. This CDR3 comprises 19 residues. Looked up from germline, CDR1 is MRHNA and CDR2 is SNTAGT. V trimming: 7 bases; J trimming: 6 bases; junction bases outside the gene matches: 22. CDR3 nucleotides: TGTGCCAGCATCAAACAGGACAGGGGGCGCGAAAGATTAATTGCTGAAGCTTTCTTT. Its protein is CASIKQDRGRERLIAEAFF.

This clone was counted a few times. This chain uses TRBV4-1 with TRBJ1-5, with a weak D call TRBD1 (5 bases). The V end was cut by 0 bases, the J end by 4 bases, with 10 bases between. This CDR3 region has 15 residues. CDR1 and CDR2 from the germline V gene are MGHRA and YSYEKL. The CDR3 loop reads CASSQEQTGNQPQHF. CDR3 coding DNA: TGCGCCAGCAGCCAAGAGCAAACAGGAAATCAGCCCCAGCATTTT.

A few counts support this clone. This rearrangement joins TRBV20-1 to TRBJ2-1; TRBD2 aligns across 12 bases. The ends lost 3 bases at V and 8 bases at J; junction bases unmatched: 11. Germline CDR1 DFQATT, CDR2 SNEGSKA (reference sequence). This CDR3 region has 16 residues. CDR3 sequence (DNA): TGCAGTGCTAGTGTCACTAGCGGGAGGAGGTCACATGAGCAGTTCTTC. Residues: CSASVTSGRRSHEQFF.

The chain has TRBV24-1 and TRBJ2-5; D perhaps matches TRBD1 (6 bases). Trimming removed 3 bases from V and 5 bases from J, with 18 bases in between. The CDR3 is 16 amino acids. CDR1 and CDR2 (germline): KGHDR, SFDVKD. The CDR3 here is CATSDPLRGGEETQYF. The CDR3 DNA is TGTGCCACCAGTGATCCACTTCGAGGGGGAGAGGAGACCCAGTACTTC.

This clone was observed a few times. V is TRBV12-3 or TRBV12-4 and J is TRBJ1-5, with unresolved D. The CDR3 is 13 residues long. V was shortened by 2 bases and J by 2 bases, with 4 bases between the two germline ends. CDR3 coding DNA: TGTGCCAGCAGTTTACCAGGCAATCAGCCCCAGCATTTT. Translating gives CASSLPGNQPQHF.

The chain employs TRBV5-1 and TRBJ1-1, with D hard to call. This CDR3 has 15 residues. Germline CDR1 is SGHRS and CDR2 is YFSETQ. V lost 0 bases, J lost 5 bases, and 14 bases lay in between. The CDR3 protein is CASSLGGRKGTEAFF. The DNA for the CDR3 is TGCGCCAGCAGCTTGGGAGGGAGGAAGGGTACTGAAGCTTTCTTT. Drawing the rest from reference TRBV5-1 and TRBJ1-1, the complete variable domain is KAGVTQTPRYLIKTRGQQVTLSCSPISGHRSVSWYQQTPGQGLQFLFEYFSETQRNKGNFPGRFSGRQFSNSRSEMNVSTLELGDSALYLCASSLGGRKGTEAFFGQGTRLTVV.

This chain uses TRBV6-5 with TRBJ2-1; D might be TRBD2 (5 bases). The V end lost 8 bases, the J end lost 0 bases, and 8 bases lay between the germline ends. CDR1 MNHEY and CDR2 SVGAGI come from the germline V gene. This CDR3 is built from 13 residues. CDR3 nucleotide sequence: TGTGCCAGCGCTCGGGGCTCCTACAATGAGCAGTTCTTC. Encoded protein: CASARGSYNEQFF.

This chain links TRBV11-2 with TRBJ1-1; D gene uncertain. CDR1 and CDR2 from the germline V gene are SGHAT and FQNNGV. Trimming took off 5 bases at V and 4 bases at J, with 17 bases between the two ends. This CDR3 is built from 15 residues. The CDR3 loop reads CASSPQQSVGTEAFF. CDR3 bases: TGTGCCAGCAGCCCCCAACAGTCCGTGGGCACTGAAGCTTTCTTT.

The chain couples TRBV4-3 to TRBJ1-1; D not certain. Germline V gene data show CDR1 as LGHNA and CDR2 as YSLEER. This CDR3 contains 15 residues. V lost 5 bases to trimming and J lost 3 bases, with 16 bases between them. The CDR3 region is CASSYSGGYDTEAFF. CDR3 nucleotide sequence: TGCGCCAGCAGCTACTCCGGCGGGTATGACACTGAAGCTTTCTTT.

This rearrangement joins TRBV6-5 to TRBJ2-7; 10 positions match TRBD1. From germline, CDR1 is MNHEY and CDR2 SVGAGI. This CDR3 has 15 residues. The V and J ends lost 6 bases and 0 bases, in that order; junction bases with no gene match: 5. In nucleotides, the CDR3 is TGTGCCAGCAGGGCGGGACAGGGGAGCTCCTACGAGCAGTACTTC. This translates into CASRAGQGSSYEQYF.

This clone was observed a handful of times. V gene TRBV2 combines with J gene TRBJ2-7; D is perhaps TRBD1 (5 bases). V lost 2 bases to trimming and J lost 3 bases, with 20 bases between them. The CDR3 has 17 residues. CDR1 is SNHLY, CDR2 FYNNEI, per germline. The DNA for the CDR3 is TGTGCCAGCAGTGAAAGGACCGTGGGCAGGGCGCGCTACGAGCAGTACTTC. The encoded protein is CASSERTVGRARYEQYF.

V is TRBV30 and J is TRBJ1-2; TRBD1 aligns across 9 bases. V shed 3 bases and J 8 bases; nucleotides not matched to a gene: 10. There are 14 residues in the CDR3. Per the germline V gene, CDR1 is GTSNPN and CDR2 is SVGIG (reference sequence). The CDR3 sequence: CAWREDRGFYGYTF. The DNA of the CDR3 is TGTGCCTGGAGAGAGGACAGGGGATTTTACGGCTACACCTTC.